This T cell receptor (beta chain) comes out of a study of blood T cell repertoires in COVID-19. In the study overall: Samples came from the United States, Italy and Spain, spanning acute and convalescent COVID-19. T cells, B-cell-depleted T cells, or PBMCs supplied cDNA or gDNA.

Original methodology: Amplification of reference gene primers was used by the study to estimate nucleated cell counts. The assay was immunoSEQ multiplex PCR, and TCRdb's table has in-frame clones only and misses some. V and J calls and clone size are those listed in that table; D and trimming were worked out from the DNA. This table holds approximately 240,000 clones, approximately 90% found once. CDR1 and CDR2 from the germline V gene are SGHKS and YYEKEE (reference sequence). This CDR3 contains 14 residues. Trimming removed 0 bases at V and 6 bases at J, with 11 bases between. The clonotype comes from a young woman who had recovered from COVID-19. The sequencing sample was made of peripheral blood. The rearrangement uses TRBV5-5 and TRBJ2-3; TRBD2 is a possible D gene (5 bases). CDR3 nucleotides: TGTGCCAGCAGCTTGGATGGGAGAGGGGATACGCAGTATTTT. Its protein is CASSLDGRGDTQYF.